The rows below give T cell receptor beta chains drawn from one sample of a study of blood T cell repertoires in COVID-19. Here immunoSEQ multiplex PCR was the method, and the copy in TCRdb shows in-frame clones only, minus some. Of 95,000 to 100,000 clones in the sample, roughly 92% were seen once. Sequencing used peripheral blood. Receptor source: a man aged 50 to 59 with active COVID-19. CDR3s include the opening cysteine and the closing phenylalanine or tryptophan. A D gene is named only where the DNA matches it firmly. Not every row has a clone size; where given, it reads once, few, many or a size class.

CASTLGKTLHF TGTGCCAGCACCCTAGGAAAGACCCTCCACTTT TRBV6-6 NA TRBJ1-6 NA
CASSVAAGLADTQYF TGTGCCAGCAGCGTAGCTGCGGGACTAGCGGATACGCAGTATTTT TRBV9 NA TRBJ2-3 TRBD2
CASSPGSGRANEQYF TGTGCCAGCTCCCCTGGGAGCGGGAGGGCCAACGAGCAGTACTTC TRBV18 NA TRBJ2-7 TRBD2
CASSLVWDKDSGNTIYF TGTGCCAGCAGTTTAGTGTGGGACAAGGACTCTGGAAACACCATATATTTT TRBV28 few TRBJ1-3 NA
CASSPPLQYSGANVLTF TGTGCCAGCAGCCCACCACTTCAATACTCTGGGGCCAACGTCCTGACTTTC TRBV7-9 NA TRBJ2-6 NA
CASSSRQGLDGYTF TGTGCCAGCAGCTCCCGCCAGGGGCTTGATGGCTACACCTTC TRBV7-2 NA TRBJ1-2 NA
CASMKTMNTEAFF TGTGCCAGTATGAAGACAATGAACACTGAAGCTTTCTTT TRBV19 NA TRBJ1-1 NA
CATRGQDLSLSYEQYF TGTGCCACCAGGGGACAGGATTTATCTCTTTCCTACGAGCAGTACTTC TRBV28 NA TRBJ2-7 TRBD1
CAWLDGDSAYNEQFF TGTGCCTGGCTCGACGGGGATAGCGCCTACAATGAGCAGTTCTTC TRBV30 NA TRBJ2-1 NA
CASSQVRDAGELFF TGTGCCAGCAGCCAAGTGCGGGACGCCGGGGAGCTGTTTTTT TRBV4-2 NA TRBJ2-2 NA
CASSPTQGARNGYTF TGCGCCAGCAGTCCGACTCAGGGGGCGCGTAATGGCTACACCTTC TRBV23-1 NA TRBJ1-2 TRBD1
CASSASRSILYGYTF TGTGCCAGCAGTGCCTCCCGGTCAATCCTCTATGGCTACACCTTC TRBV28 NA TRBJ1-2 NA
CASSQAGTGSGNTIYF TGTGCCAGCAGCCAAGCCGGGACAGGGTCTGGAAACACCATATATTTT TRBV3-1/TRBV3-2 NA TRBJ1-3 TRBD1
CASSIGPGGFTEAFF TGTGCCAGTAGTATCGGGCCAGGGGGGTTCACTGAAGCTTTCTTT TRBV19 NA TRBJ1-1 TRBD1
CAWSVLVENTEAFF TGTGCCTGGAGTGTACTAGTGGAGAACACTGAAGCTTTCTTT TRBV30 NA TRBJ1-1 NA
CAISATGDVSETQYF TGTGCCATCAGTGCAACGGGAGATGTTTCGGAGACCCAGTACTTC TRBV10-3 NA TRBJ2-5 NA
CATSALGSSEQYF TGTGCCACCAGTGCCCTAGGAAGTTCCGAGCAGTACTTC TRBV24-1 NA TRBJ2-7 NA
CASSLNGRANEQFF TGTGCCAGCAGTTTGAACGGGAGGGCCAATGAGCAGTTCTTC TRBV6-2/TRBV6-3 NA TRBJ2-1 TRBD2
CAWQERISSGANVLTF TGTGCCTGGCAGGAGCGGATTAGCTCTGGGGCCAACGTCCTGACTTTC TRBV30 NA TRBJ2-6 NA
CASSMTSGSTSSEQYF TGTGCCAGTAGTATGACGAGCGGGAGTACGTCCTCCGAGCAGTACTTC TRBV19 medium-sized TRBJ2-7 TRBD2
CASSSARGGTEAFF TGTGCCAGCAGCTCGGCCCGGGGGGGCACTGAAGCTTTCTTT TRBV3-1/TRBV3-2 NA TRBJ1-1 NA
CASSSRQGREQYF TGTGCCAGCAGCTCCAGACAGGGTCGCGAGCAGTACTTC TRBV7-6 NA TRBJ2-7 TRBD1
CASSISQVNEKLFF TGTGCCAGTAGTATCAGTCAAGTTAATGAAAAACTGTTTTTT TRBV19 NA TRBJ1-4 NA
CASSAFGTSYNEQFF TGCGCCAGCAGCGCCTTTGGTACATCCTACAATGAGCAGTTCTTC TRBV10-1 NA TRBJ2-1 NA
CASSEAPGGLYEQYF TGTGCCAGCAGTGAAGCTCCCGGGGGGCTCTACGAGCAGTACTTC TRBV2 NA TRBJ2-7 NA
CASSFGREYEQYF TGTGCCAGCAGCTTTGGGCGGGAGTACGAGCAGTACTTC TRBV13 few TRBJ2-7 TRBD2
CAIRGDREDEKLFF TGTGCCATCAGGGGAGACAGGGAAGATGAAAAACTGTTTTTT TRBV10-3 NA TRBJ1-4 TRBD1
CASRAGKESPLHF TGTGCCAGCAGAGCGGGGAAGGAGTCACCCCTCCACTTT TRBV28 NA TRBJ1-6 NA
CASSQAMREVSTYEQYF TGCGCCAGCAGCCAAGCCATGCGGGAGGTTTCAACCTACGAGCAGTACTTC TRBV4-1 few TRBJ2-7 TRBD2
CASSYLAGASYEQYF TGTGCCAGCAGTTACCTAGCGGGGGCCTCCTACGAGCAGTACTTC TRBV6-5 NA TRBJ2-7 TRBD2
CASSPGGGRTEAFF TGCGCCAGCAGCCCCGGCGGGGGTCGTACTGAAGCTTTCTTT TRBV5-1 NA TRBJ1-1 NA
CASSLVMDRGSNEQFF TGCGCCAGCAGCTTGGTCATGGACAGGGGTTCCAATGAGCAGTTCTTC TRBV5-1 NA TRBJ2-1 TRBD1
CASSAPGTSGYNEQFF TGTGCCAGCAGCGCCCCCGGGACTAGCGGCTACAATGAGCAGTTCTTC TRBV28 NA TRBJ2-1 TRBD2
CSAATSYNEQFF TGCAGCGCTGCGACTAGCTACAATGAGCAGTTCTTC TRBV29-1 NA TRBJ2-1 NA
CASGAGVGGELFF TGTGCCAGTGGGGCGGGAGTTGGCGGGGAGCTGTTTTTT TRBV6-6 NA TRBJ2-2 TRBD2
CASSKGQGVQETQYF TGCGCCAGCAGCAAGGGACAGGGGGTCCAAGAGACCCAGTACTTC TRBV5-1 NA TRBJ2-5 TRBD1
CASTGTANTEAFF TGTGCCAGCACCGGGACAGCGAACACTGAAGCTTTCTTT TRBV2 NA TRBJ1-1 TRBD1
CASSLRDSLNTEAFF TGTGCCAGCAGCTTACGGGACAGCCTGAACACTGAAGCTTTCTTT TRBV7-8 NA TRBJ1-1 TRBD1
CASSRGTSGGNEQYF TGTGCCAGCAGCCGGGGGACTAGCGGTGGTAACGAGCAGTACTTC TRBV3-1/TRBV3-2 once TRBJ2-7 TRBD2
CASSLDRESEAFF TGTGCCAGCAGCTTAGATAGAGAATCTGAAGCTTTCTTT TRBV11-2 NA TRBJ1-1 NA
CASSSPPGNSPLHF TGTGCCAGCAGTTCACCTCCGGGTAATTCACCCCTCCACTTT TRBV28 NA TRBJ1-6 NA
CASSRFGLAGTGELFF TGTGCCAGCAGTCGATTTGGACTAGCGGGCACCGGGGAGCTGTTTTTT TRBV2 few TRBJ2-2 TRBD2
CSASSGTGGNGYEQYF TGCAGTGCTAGTTCCGGGACAGGAGGGAATGGGTACGAGCAGTACTTC TRBV20-1 once TRBJ2-7 TRBD1
CASSLELAAYEQYF TGTGCCAGCAGCTTAGAACTAGCGGCCTACGAGCAGTACTTC TRBV11-2 NA TRBJ2-7 TRBD2
CASSEALPSGGTDTQYF TGTGCCAGCAGTGAAGCGCTTCCAAGCGGAGGCACAGATACGCAGTATTTT TRBV2 NA TRBJ2-3 NA
CASSYSGKETQYF TGTGCCAGCAGTTACTCGGGCAAAGAGACCCAGTACTTC TRBV6-5 NA TRBJ2-5 NA
CASSVNRDRSTEAFF TGTGCCAGCAGCGTTAACCGGGACAGGAGCACTGAAGCTTTCTTT TRBV9 NA TRBJ1-1 TRBD1
CAINGQGAYNEQFF TGTGCCATCAATGGACAGGGGGCTTACAATGAGCAGTTCTTC TRBV10-3 NA TRBJ2-1 TRBD1
CASSGPGTGTHEQYF TGTGCCAGCAGCGGTCCCGGGACAGGGACCCACGAGCAGTACTTC TRBV7-6 NA TRBJ2-7 TRBD1
CASSQGATAEVWPQHF TGTGCCAGCAGCCAAGGTGCGACCGCCGAGGTCTGGCCCCAGCATTTT TRBV3-1/TRBV3-2 NA TRBJ1-5 NA
CAIRLDRGDTEAFF TGTGCCATCAGGCTGGACAGGGGGGACACTGAAGCTTTCTTT TRBV10-3 few TRBJ1-1 TRBD1
CASSFLPAGDQETQYF TGTGCCAGCAGTTTTCTCCCAGCGGGGGATCAAGAGACCCAGTACTTC TRBV28 once TRBJ2-5 TRBD2